This T cell receptor (beta chain) was identified in a study of circulating and synovial CD4+ cells in juvenile arthritis. General study findings and limits: CPL versus bulk CD4 samples: T cell genome counts differed by at least an order of magnitude.

The V gene's germline CDR1 is MDHEN and CDR2 SYDVKM. This CDR3 is built from 15 residues. V was clipped by 5 bases and J by 2 bases; unmatched bases: 6. Details on this clone: Its target is unknown.

Clones were read by immunoSEQ multiplex PCR, and TCRdb kept only the in-frame ones, dropping some. The sample consists of about 34,000 clones, around 95% of them appearing once. Sequencing was carried out using CD4+ T cells from blood. This receptor was identified in a human donor with juvenile idiopathic arthritis. The chain combines TRBV28 with TRBJ2-5; 9 bases match TRBD1. CDR3: CASSGPGQGQETQYF. The CDR3 DNA reads TGTGCCAGCAGTGGTCCGGGACAGGGACAAGAGACCCAGTACTTC.